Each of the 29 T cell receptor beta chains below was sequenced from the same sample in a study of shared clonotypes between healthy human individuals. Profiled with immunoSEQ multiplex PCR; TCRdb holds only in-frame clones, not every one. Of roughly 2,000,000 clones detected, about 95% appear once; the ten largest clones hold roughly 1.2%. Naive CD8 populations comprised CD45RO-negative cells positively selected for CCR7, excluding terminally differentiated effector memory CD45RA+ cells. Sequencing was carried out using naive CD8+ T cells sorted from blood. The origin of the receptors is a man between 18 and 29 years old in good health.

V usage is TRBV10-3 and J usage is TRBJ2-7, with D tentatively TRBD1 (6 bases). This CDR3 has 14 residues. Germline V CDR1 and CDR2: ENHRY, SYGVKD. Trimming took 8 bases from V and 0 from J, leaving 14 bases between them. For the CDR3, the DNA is TGTGCCATCGGGGACACAGGGAGCTCCTACGAGCAGTACTTC. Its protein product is CAIGDTGSSYEQYF.

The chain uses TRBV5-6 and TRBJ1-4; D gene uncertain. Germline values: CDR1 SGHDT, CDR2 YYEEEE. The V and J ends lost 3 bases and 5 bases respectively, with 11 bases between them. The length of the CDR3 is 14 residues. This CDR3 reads CASSSALENEKLFF. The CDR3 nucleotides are TGTGCCAGCAGCTCCGCTCTGGAAAATGAAAAACTGTTTTTT.

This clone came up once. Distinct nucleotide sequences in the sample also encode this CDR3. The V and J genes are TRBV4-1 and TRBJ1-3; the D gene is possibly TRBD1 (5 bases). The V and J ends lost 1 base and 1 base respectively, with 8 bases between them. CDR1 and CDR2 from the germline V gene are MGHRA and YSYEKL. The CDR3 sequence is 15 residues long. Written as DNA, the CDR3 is TGCGCCAGCAGCCAAGTCGGGGGATCTGGAAACACCATATATTTT. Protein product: CASSQVGGSGNTIYF.

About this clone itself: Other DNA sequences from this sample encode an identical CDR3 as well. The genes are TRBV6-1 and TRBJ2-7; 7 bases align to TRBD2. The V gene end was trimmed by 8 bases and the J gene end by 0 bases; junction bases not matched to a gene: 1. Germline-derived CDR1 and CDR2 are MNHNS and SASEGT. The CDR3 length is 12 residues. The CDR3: CASRGVSYEQYF. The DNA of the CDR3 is TGTGCCAGCCGGGGGGTCTCCTACGAGCAGTACTTC.

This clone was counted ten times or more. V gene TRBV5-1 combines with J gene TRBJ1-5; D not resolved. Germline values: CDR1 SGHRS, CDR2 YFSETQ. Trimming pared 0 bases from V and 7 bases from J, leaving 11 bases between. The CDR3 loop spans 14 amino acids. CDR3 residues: CASSLEGLRQPQHF. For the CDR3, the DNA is TGCGCCAGCAGCTTGGAAGGCTTGCGACAGCCCCAGCATTTT.

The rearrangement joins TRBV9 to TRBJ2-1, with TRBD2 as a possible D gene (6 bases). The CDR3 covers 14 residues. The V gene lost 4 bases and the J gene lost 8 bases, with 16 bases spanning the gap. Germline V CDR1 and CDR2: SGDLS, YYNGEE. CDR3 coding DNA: TGTGCCAGCAGCACCTTCGGCGGGGCGGATGAGCAGTTCTTC. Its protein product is CASSTFGGADEQFF.

The CDR3 DNA sequence: TGTGCCAGCAGCCTAGGGACAGCGCCGAACACCGGGGAGCTGTTTTTT. It codes for CASSLGTAPNTGELFF. This sequence joins TRBV7-9 and TRBJ2-2; 7 nucleotides align to TRBD1. V gave up 5 bases and J gave up 0 bases; unmatched junction bases: 6. The CDR3 sequence is 16 residues long. Germline CDR1 reads SEHNR; CDR2 reads FQNEAQ (reference sequence). Full variable domain (rest looked up from reference TRBV7-9 and TRBJ2-2): DTGVSQNPRHKITKRGQNVTFRCDPISEHNRLYWYRQTLGQGPEFLTYFQNEAQLEKSRLLSDRFSAERPKGSFSTLEIQRTEQGDSAMYLCASSLGTAPNTGELFFGEGSRLTVL.

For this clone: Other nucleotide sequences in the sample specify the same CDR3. CDR3 bases: TGTGCCTGGAGTTGGGGGGCAACTGAAGCTTTCTTT. This encodes CAWSWGATEAFF. The chain joins TRBV30 to TRBJ1-1, with TRBD1 as a possible D gene (6 bases). This CDR3 contains 12 residues. The germline V and J ends were trimmed by 2 bases and 5 bases, with 9 bases remaining between them. The V gene's germline CDR1 is GTSNPN and CDR2 SVGIG (reference sequence). Full variable domain (rest looked up from reference TRBV30 and TRBJ1-1): SQTIHQWPATLVQPVGSPLSLECTVEGTSNPNLYWYRQAAGRGLQLLFYSVGIGQISSEVPQNLSASRPQDRQFILSSKKLLLSDSGFYLCAWSWGATEAFFGQGTRLTVV.

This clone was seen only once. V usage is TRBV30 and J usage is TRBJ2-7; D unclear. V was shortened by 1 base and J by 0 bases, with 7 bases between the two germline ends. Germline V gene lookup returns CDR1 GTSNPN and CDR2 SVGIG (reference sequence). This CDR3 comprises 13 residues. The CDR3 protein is CAWSGPGSYEQYF. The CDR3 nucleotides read TGTGCCTGGAGTGGGCCGGGCTCCTACGAGCAGTACTTC.

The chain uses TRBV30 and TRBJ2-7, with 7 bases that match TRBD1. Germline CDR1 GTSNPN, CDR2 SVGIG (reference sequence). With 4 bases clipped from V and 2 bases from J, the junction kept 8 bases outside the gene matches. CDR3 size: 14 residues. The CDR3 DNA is TGTGCCTGGACCACAGGGGCCGCTCCCTACGAGCAGTACTTC. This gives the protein CAWTTGAAPYEQYF.

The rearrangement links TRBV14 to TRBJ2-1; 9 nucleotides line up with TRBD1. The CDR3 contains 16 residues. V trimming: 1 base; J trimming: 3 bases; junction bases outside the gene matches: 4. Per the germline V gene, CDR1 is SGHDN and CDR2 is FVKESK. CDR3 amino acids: CASSQGGQGIYNEQFF. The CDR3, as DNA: TGTGCCAGCAGCCAAGGGGGACAGGGAATCTACAATGAGCAGTTCTTC.

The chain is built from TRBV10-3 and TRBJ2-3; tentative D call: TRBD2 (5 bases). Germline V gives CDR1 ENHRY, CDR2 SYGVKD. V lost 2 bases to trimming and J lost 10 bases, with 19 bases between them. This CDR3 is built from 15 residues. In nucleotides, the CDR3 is TGTGCCATCAGTGAGGGGTATGGTGGGAGCTATGCGCAGTATTTT. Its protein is CAISEGYGGSYAQYF.

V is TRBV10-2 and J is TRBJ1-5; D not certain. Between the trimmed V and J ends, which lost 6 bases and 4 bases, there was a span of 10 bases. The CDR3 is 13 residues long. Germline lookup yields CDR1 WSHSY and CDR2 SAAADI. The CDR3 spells CASSSGLNQPQHF. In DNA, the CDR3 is TGCGCCAGCAGCTCAGGACTTAATCAGCCCCAGCATTTT.

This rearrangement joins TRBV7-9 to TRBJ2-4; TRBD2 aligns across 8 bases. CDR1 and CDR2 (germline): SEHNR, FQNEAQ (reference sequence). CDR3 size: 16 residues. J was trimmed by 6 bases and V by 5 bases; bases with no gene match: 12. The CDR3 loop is CASSPEATSGRNIQYF. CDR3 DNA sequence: TGTGCCAGCAGCCCCGAGGCCACTAGCGGCCGAAACATTCAGTACTTC.

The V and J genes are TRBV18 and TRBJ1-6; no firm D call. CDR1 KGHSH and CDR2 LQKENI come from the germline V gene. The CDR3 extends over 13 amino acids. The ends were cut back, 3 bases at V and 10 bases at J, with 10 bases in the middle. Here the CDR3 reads CASSPPSGSPLHF. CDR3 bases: TGTGCCAGCTCACCCCCAAGCGGATCACCCCTCCACTTT.

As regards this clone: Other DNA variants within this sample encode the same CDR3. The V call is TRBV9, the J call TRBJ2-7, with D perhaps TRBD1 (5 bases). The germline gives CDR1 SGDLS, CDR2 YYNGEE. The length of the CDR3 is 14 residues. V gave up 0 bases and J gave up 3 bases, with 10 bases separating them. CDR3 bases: TGTGCCAGCAGCGTAGCTGCAGGGAACTACGAGCAGTACTTC. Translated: CASSVAAGNYEQYF.

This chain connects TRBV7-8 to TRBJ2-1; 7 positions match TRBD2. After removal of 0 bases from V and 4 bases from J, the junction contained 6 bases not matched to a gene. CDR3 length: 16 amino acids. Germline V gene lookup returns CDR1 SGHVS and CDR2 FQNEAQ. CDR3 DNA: TGTGCCAGCAGCTTAGCAGGGGAGGGAGAGTACAATGAGCAGTTCTTC. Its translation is CASSLAGEGEYNEQFF.

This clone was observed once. In DNA, the CDR3 is TGCGCCAGCAGCCAAGATGTTCCGCCCAGTGGAATCAATGAGCAGTTCTTC. The encoded protein is CASSQDVPPSGINEQFF. The J gene is TRBJ2-1, the V gene TRBV4-3; D is unresolved. Germline values: CDR1 LGHNA, CDR2 YSLEER. Trimming pared 0 bases from V and 6 bases from J, leaving 18 bases between. The CDR3 contains 17 residues.

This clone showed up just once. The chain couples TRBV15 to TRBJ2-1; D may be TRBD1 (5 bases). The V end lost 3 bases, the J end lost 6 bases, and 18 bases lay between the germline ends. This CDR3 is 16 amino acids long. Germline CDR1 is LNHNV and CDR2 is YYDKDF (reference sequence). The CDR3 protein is CATSSLRVDGRNEQFF. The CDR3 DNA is TGTGCCACCAGCAGTCTCAGGGTGGACGGGCGCAATGAGCAGTTCTTC.

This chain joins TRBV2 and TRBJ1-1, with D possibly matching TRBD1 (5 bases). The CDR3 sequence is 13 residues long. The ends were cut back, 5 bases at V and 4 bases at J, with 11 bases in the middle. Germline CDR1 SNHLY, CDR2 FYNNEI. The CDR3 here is CASSYRGSTEAFF. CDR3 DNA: TGTGCCAGCAGTTATCGGGGGAGCACTGAAGCTTTCTTT.

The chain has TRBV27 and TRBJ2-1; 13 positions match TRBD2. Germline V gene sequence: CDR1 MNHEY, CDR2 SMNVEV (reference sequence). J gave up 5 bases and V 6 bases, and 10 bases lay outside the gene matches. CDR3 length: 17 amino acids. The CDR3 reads CASRIGTSGNWDNEQFF. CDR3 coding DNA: TGTGCCAGCAGGATCGGGACTAGCGGGAATTGGGACAATGAGCAGTTCTTC.

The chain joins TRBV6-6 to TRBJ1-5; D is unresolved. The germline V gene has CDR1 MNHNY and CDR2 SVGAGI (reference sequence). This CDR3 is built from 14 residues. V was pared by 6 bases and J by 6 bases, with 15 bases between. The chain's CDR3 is CASSSDRGTQPQHF. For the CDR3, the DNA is TGTGCCAGCAGCTCGGACCGGGGAACTCAGCCCCAGCATTTT.

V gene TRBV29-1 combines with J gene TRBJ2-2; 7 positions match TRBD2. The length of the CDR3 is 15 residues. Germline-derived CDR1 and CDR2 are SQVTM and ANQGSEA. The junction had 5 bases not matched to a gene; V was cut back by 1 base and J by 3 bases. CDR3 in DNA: TGCAGCGTTGAAGTAAGCGGGAAATACACCGGGGAGCTGTTTTTT. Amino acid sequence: CSVEVSGKYTGELFF.

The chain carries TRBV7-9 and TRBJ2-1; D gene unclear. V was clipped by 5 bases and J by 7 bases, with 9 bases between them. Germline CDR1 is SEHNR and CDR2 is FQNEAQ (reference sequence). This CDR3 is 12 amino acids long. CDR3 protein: CASSPPPNEQFF. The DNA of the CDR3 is TGTGCCAGCAGCCCGCCGCCGAATGAGCAGTTCTTC.

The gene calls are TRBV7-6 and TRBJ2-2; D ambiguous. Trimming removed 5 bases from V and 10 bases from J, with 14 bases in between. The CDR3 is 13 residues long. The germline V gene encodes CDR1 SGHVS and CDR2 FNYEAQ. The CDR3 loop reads CASSPRTAEELFF. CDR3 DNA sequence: TGTGCCAGCAGCCCACGGACGGCTGAGGAGCTGTTTTTT.

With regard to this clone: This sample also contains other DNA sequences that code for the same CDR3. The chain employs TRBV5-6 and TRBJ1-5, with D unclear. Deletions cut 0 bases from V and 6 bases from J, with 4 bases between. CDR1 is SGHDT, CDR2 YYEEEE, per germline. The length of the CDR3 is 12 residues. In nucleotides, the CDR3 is TGTGCCAGCAGCTTGGCAGGTCAGCCCCAGCATTTT. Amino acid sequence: CASSLAGQPQHF.

The CDR3 sequence: CASRPGLYEQYF. In DNA, the CDR3 is TGTGCCAGCAGACCCGGACTCTACGAGCAGTACTTC. The V call is TRBV28, the J call TRBJ2-7, with D possibly matching TRBD2 (5 bases). V lost 6 bases, J lost 3 bases, and 9 bases lay in between. CDR1 and CDR2 (germline): MDHEN, SYDVKM. This CDR3 spans 12 amino acids. The full variable domain, completed using reference TRBV28 and TRBJ2-7, is DVKVTQSSRYLVKRTGEKVFLECVQDMDHENMFWYRQDPGLGLRLIYFSYDVKMKEKGDIPEGYSVSREKKERFSLILESASTNQTSMYLCASRPGLYEQYFGPGTRLTVT.

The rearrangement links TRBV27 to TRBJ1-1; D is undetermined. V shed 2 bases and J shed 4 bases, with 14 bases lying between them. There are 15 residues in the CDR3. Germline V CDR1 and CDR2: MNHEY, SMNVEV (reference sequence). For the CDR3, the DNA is TGTGCCAGCAGTTTAACGTTCGAAGGGCTCACTGAAGCTTTCTTT. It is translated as CASSLTFEGLTEAFF.

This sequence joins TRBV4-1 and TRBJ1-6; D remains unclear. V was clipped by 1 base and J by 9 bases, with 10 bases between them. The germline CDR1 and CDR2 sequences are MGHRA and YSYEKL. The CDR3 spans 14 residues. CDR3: CASSQVGQSSPLHF. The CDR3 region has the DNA TGCGCCAGCAGCCAAGTTGGGCAGTCTTCACCCCTCCACTTT.